The rows below give T cell receptor beta chains drawn from one sample of a study of tumor-infiltrating lymphocytes in primary liver carcinoma. From the multiplex PCR reads, TCRdb called clonotypes with MiXCR, one entry per CDR3 protein. The table lists roughly 180,000 distinct CDR3 sequences, roughly three fifths of them singletons. Sequences were obtained from peripheral blood. Source of these receptors: a middle-aged man with primary liver carcinoma and hepatitis B virus infection. Each CDR3 is given without its conserved first and last residue.

CDR3 length | J gene | V gene | CDR3 protein
14 | TRBJ2-3 | TRBV6-5 | ASSHGLARGTDTQY
12 | TRBJ2-7 | TRBV11-1 | ASSCPGINYEKY
12 | TRBJ1-1 | TRBV4-1 | ASSRTWNSYEAF
17 | TRBJ1-4 | TRBV12-3/TRBV12-4 | ASSPRDTGGGVFNEKLF
13 | TRBJ2-4 | TRBV4-1 | ASSHLRAAQNIQY
11 | TRBJ2-2 | TRBV2 | ASRVSDVGELF
12 | TRBJ1-2 | TRBV12-3/TRBV12-4 | ASSLKRGHYGYT
13 | TRBJ2-6 | TRBV11-2 | ATQRPRSGANVPT
9 | TRBJ2-1 | TRBV5-6 | ASSFGSEQF
12 | TRBJ2-7 | TRBV6-6 | ASSYYQGAPPQY
11 | TRBJ2-1 | TRBV19 | ASERGPYNEQF
13 | TRBJ2-2 | TRBV7-9 | ASEPGLTNTGELF
12 | TRBJ1-2 | TRBV5-4 | ASSLGRVVYGYT
13 | TRBJ2-3 | TRBV11-2 | ASSSYGWDTDTQY
12 | TRBJ1-4 | TRBV12-3/TRBV12-4 | ASSLTRGIEKLF
11 | TRBJ2-5 | TRBV7-9 | ASSPPAEETQY
15 | TRBJ2-5 | TRBV5-1 | ASSLGVLAGGKETQY
14 | TRBJ2-7 | TRBV11-2 | ASSCNSGTANRRQY
12 | TRBJ1-5 | TRBV6-1 | ASSDLGGNQPQH
13 | TRBJ2-2 | TRBV6-2/TRBV6-3 | ASSSGTANTGELF
10 | TRBJ2-7 | TRBV7-9 | ASSLARGEQY
15 | TRBJ2-7 | TRBV11-2 | ASRLKGGGEFSYEQY
11 | TRBJ2-7 | TRBV29-1 | SVGVGTFNEQY
11 | TRBJ2-2 | TRBV29-1 | STGTRLAGELF
11 | TRBJ2-7 | TRBV5-1 | ASSPEGAGEQY
14 | TRBJ2-7 | TRBV6-1 | ASRPGTSGRSYEQY
13 | TRBJ1-1 | TRBV14 | ASSQMTGANTEAF
11 | TRBJ2-3 | TRBV29-1 | SVEELARDTQY
11 | TRBJ2-7 | TRBV29-1 | SVRRTVYDEQY
11 | TRBJ2-1 | TRBV2 | ASSDSGNNEQF
11 | TRBJ2-1 | TRBV28 | GSSLPVGNEQF
12 | TRBJ2-1 | TRBV28 | ASSLAGGINEQF
11 | TRBJ1-1 | TRBV24-1 | ATTVGENTEAF
16 | TRBJ2-1 | TRBV24-1 | ATSDSPLSGRRHNEQF
13 | TRBJ1-2 | TRBV5-1 | ASNLGPGTDYGYT
12 | TRBJ2-3 | TRBV11-2 | ASSLSDKADTQY
14 | TRBJ2-1 | TRBV29-1 | SVVPTSGRAYNEQF
13 | TRBJ2-5 | TRBV5-5 | ASSLGAGSQETQY
13 | TRBJ2-7 | TRBV6-2/TRBV6-3 | ASNTPTSGGYEQY
13 | TRBJ2-1 | TRBV5-1 | ASSLEGPWGNEQF
9 | TRBJ2-7 | TRBV11-2 | ASSRGYDQY
13 | TRBJ2-7 | TRBV6-5 | VSSRGLAEGNEQY
12 | TRBJ2-3 | TRBV4-1 | ASSQLGARDTQY
13 | TRBJ1-2 | TRBV5-4 | ASSFLIPVNYGYT
12 | TRBJ2-1 | TRBV29-1 | SFYSESSYNEQF
11 | TRBJ1-1 | TRBV11-2 | ASSVSGVTEAF
10 | TRBJ2-7 | TRBV29-1 | SVGPQVNEQY
11 | TRBJ1-2 | TRBV6-5 | ASRHREGYGYT
14 | TRBJ2-7 | TRBV6-1 | ASSEPFSVWGNEQY
10 | TRBJ2-7 | TRBV29-1 | SVESRDYEQY